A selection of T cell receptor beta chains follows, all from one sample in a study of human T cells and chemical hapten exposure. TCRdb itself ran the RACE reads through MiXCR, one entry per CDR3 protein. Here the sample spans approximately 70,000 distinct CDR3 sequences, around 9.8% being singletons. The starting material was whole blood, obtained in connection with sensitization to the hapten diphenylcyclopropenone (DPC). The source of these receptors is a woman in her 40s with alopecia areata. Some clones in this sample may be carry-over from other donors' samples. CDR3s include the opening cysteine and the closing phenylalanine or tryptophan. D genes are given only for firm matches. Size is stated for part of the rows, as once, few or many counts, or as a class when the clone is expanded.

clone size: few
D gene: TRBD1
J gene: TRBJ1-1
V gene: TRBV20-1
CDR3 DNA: TGCAGTGCCCACTGGGACAGATTTAACACTGAAGCTTTCTTT
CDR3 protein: CSAHWDRFNTEAFF

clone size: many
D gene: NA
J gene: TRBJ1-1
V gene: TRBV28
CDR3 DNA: TGTGCCAGCAGCTCCTCAGGGGAAGAAACTGAAGCTTTCTTT
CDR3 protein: CASSSSGEETEAFF

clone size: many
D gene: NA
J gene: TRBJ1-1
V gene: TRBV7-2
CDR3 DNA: TGTGCCAGCAGCTTAAAAGTTAACACTGAAGCTTTCTTT
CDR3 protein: CASSLKVNTEAFF

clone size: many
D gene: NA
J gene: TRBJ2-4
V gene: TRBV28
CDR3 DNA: TGTGCCAGCAGAGGGGGGCGAGGGGGAGCCAAAAACATTCAGTACTTC
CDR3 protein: CASRGGRGGAKNIQYF

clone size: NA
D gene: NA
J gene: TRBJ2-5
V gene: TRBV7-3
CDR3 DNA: TGTGCCAGCAGTCACGGGGCCGCGTACCAAGAGACCCAGTACTTC
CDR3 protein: CASSHGAAYQETQYF

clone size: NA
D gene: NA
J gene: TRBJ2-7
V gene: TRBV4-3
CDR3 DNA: TGCGCCAGCAGCCGGGACTTGGGGGCTATCTACGAGCAGTACTTC
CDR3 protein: CASSRDLGAIYEQYF

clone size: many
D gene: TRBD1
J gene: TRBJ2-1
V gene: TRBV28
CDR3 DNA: TGTGCCAGCAGTTCCGGGACAGGTATCAATGAGCAGTTCTTC
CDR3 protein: CASSSGTGINEQFF

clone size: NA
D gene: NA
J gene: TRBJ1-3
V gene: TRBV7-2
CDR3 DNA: TGTGCCAGCAGCTTAGATCCAGGATCTGGAAACACCATATATTTT
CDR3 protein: CASSLDPGSGNTIYF

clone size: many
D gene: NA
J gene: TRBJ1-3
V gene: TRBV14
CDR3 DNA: TGTGCCAGCAGCCAAGCAGGCTCTGGAAACACCATATATTTT
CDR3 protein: CASSQAGSGNTIYF

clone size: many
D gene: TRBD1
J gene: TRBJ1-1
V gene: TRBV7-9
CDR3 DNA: TGTGCCAGCAGCGGATCCGGGACAGGACGAACTGAAGCTTTCTTT
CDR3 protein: CASSGSGTGRTEAFF

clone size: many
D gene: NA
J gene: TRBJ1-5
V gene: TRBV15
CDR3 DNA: TGTGCCACCAGCAGACAGGCCCTTAGCAATCAGCCCCAGCATTTT
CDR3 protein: CATSRQALSNQPQHF

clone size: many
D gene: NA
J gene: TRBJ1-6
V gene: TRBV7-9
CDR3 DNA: TGTGCCAGCAGCTTCGACAGTCTTCCTTCACCCCTCCACTTT
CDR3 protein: CASSFDSLPSPLHF

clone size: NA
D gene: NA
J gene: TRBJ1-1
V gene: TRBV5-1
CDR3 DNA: TGCGCCAGCAGCTTGTCATGGAACACTGAAGCTTTCTTT
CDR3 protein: CASSLSWNTEAFF

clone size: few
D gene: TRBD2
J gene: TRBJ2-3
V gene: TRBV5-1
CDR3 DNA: TGCGCCAGCAGCTCTTATAGCGGGGGGGTCACCCTCACAGATACGCAGTATTTT
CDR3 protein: CASSSYSGGVTLTDTQYF

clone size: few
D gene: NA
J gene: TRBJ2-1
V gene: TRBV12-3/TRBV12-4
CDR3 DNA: TGTGCCAGTTCTCTCACCGCCAGCCAGAAGCAGTTCTTC
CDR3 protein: CASSLTASQKQFF

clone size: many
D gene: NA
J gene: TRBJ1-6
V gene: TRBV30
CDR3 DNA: TGTGCCTGGATACCACAGGGAACGGGTTCACCCCTCCACTTT
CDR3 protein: CAWIPQGTGSPLHF

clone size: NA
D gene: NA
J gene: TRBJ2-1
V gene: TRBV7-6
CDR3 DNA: TGTGCCAGCAGCTTACGGGAAGACGAGCAGTTCTTC
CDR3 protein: CASSLREDEQFF

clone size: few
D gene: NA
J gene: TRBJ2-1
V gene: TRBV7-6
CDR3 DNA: TGTGCCAGCAGCTCTCCACGGGCTGGGGGGAGCTCCTACAATGAGCAGTTCTTC
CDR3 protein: CASSSPRAGGSSYNEQFF

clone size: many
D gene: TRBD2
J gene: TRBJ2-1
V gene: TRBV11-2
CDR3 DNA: TGTGCCAGCAGCTTAGCATCTAGCGGGGCAGGCAATGAGCAGTTCTTC
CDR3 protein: CASSLASSGAGNEQFF

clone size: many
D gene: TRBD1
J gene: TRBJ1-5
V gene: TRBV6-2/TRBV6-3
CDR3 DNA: TGTGCCAGCAGTTATAACCCGGACAGGTCTGTAGTCGGGACCAGCAATCAGCCCCAGCATTTT
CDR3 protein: CASSYNPDRSVVGTSNQPQHF

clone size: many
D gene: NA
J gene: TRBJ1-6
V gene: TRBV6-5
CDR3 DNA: TGTGCCAGCAGTTACAGTCAGGGGTTAAATTCACCCCTCCACTTT
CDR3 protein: CASSYSQGLNSPLHF

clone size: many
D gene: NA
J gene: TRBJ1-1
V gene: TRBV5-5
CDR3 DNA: TGTGCCAGCAGCCCCGACAAGAACACTGAAGCTTTCTTT
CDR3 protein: CASSPDKNTEAFF

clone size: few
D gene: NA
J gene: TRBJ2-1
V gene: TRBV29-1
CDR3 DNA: TGCAGCGCCATCCGGGTCCCTGCGAACAATGAGCAGTTCTTC
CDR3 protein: CSAIRVPANNEQFF

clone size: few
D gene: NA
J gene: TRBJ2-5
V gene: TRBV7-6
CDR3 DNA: TGTGCCAGCAGCTTAAGCGCCCGGGCTAGGGAGACCCAGTACTTC
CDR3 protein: CASSLSARARETQYF

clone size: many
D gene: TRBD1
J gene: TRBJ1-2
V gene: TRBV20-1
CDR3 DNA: TGCAGTGCACGGACAGGGGGCGGTGGCTACACCTTC
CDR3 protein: CSARTGGGGYTF

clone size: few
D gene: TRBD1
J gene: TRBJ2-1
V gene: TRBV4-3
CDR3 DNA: TGCGCCAGCAGCCCCCGATTCGGACAGGGGCAGTACAATGAGCAGTTCTTC
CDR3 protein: CASSPRFGQGQYNEQFF

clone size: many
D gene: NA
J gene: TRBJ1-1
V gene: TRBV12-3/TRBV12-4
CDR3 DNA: TGTGCCAGCACCATCGGGACTTCTGAAGCTTTCTTT
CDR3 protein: CASTIGTSEAFF

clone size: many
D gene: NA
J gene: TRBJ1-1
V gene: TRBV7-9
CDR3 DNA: TGTGCCAGCATCTGGGGGGTGATGAACACTGAAGCTTTCTTT
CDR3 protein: CASIWGVMNTEAFF

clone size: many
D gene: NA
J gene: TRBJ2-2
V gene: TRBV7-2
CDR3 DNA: TGTGCCAGCAGCTCCTGGAACACCGGGGAGCTGTTTTTT
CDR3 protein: CASSSWNTGELFF

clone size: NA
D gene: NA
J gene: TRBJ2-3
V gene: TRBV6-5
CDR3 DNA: TGTGCCAGCAGACTGGCAGGGAGTTTCCCAGATACGCAGTATTTT
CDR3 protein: CASRLAGSFPDTQYF

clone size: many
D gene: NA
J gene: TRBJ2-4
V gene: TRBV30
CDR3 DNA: TGTGCCTGGAGTCGAGACGGGGTTCAGTACTTC
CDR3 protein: CAWSRDGVQYF

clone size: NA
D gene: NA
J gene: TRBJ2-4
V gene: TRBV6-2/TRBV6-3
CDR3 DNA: TGTGCCAGCAGTTACAGGCAGGAGGGGAACATTCAGTACTTC
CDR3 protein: CASSYRQEGNIQYF

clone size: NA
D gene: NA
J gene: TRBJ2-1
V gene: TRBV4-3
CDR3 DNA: TGCGCCAGCAGCCAAGATATAATTAATGAGCAGTTCTTC
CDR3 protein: CASSQDIINEQFF

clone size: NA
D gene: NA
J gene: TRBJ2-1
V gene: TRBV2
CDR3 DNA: TGTGCCAGCAGTGAGGGGGCCGGGGAGTTCTTC
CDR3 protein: CASSEGAGEFF

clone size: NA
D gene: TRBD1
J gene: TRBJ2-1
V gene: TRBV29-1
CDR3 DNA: TGCAGCGCTCGGACAGGGGGCGCCCCGGGCAATGAGCAGTTCTTC
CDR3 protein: CSARTGGAPGNEQFF

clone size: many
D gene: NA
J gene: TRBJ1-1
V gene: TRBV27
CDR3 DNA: TGTGCCAGCAGTTGGCAGACTAACACTGAAGCTTTCTTT
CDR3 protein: CASSWQTNTEAFF

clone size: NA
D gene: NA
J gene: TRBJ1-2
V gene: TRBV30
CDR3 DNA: TGTGCCTGGAGTGTAATCGGGGGCAATGGCTACACCTTC
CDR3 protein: CAWSVIGGNGYTF

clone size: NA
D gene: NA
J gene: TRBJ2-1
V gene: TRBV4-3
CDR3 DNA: TGCGCCAGCAGCCAAGGGCCTTGGGGGAGCTCCTACAATGAGCAGTTCTTC
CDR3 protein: CASSQGPWGSSYNEQFF

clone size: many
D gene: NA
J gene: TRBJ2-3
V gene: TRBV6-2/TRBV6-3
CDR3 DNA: TGTGCCAGCAGTTACTCGACTGGGTTCCCAGATACGCAGTATTTT
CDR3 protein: CASSYSTGFPDTQYF

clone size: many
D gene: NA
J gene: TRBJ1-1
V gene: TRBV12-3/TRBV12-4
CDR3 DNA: TGTGCCAGCAGTTTACGGCACAACACTGAAGCTTTCTTT
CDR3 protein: CASSLRHNTEAFF

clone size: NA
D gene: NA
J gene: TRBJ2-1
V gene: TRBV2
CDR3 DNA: TGTGCCAGCAGTTTAAGGGGGACCTCCTACAATGAGCAGTTCTTC
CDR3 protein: CASSLRGTSYNEQFF

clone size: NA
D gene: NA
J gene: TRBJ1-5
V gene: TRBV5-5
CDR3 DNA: TGTGCCAGCAGCATTCCCGACAGGCCAAATCAGCCCCAGCATTTT
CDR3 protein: CASSIPDRPNQPQHF

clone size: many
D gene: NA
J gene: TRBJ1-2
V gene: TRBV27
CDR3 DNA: TGTGCCAGCAGTCCTCTCACGTTACGTCCTAACTATGGCTACACCTTC
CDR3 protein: CASSPLTLRPNYGYTF

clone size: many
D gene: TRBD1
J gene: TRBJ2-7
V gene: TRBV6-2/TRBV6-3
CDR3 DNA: TGTGCCAGCAGTTACTCCGGGACAGAGTACGAGCAGTACTTC
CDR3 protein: CASSYSGTEYEQYF

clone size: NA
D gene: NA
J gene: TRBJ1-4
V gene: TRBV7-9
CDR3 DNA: TGTGCCAGCACCAAAATAAGGGAAGAGGAAAAACTGTTTTTT
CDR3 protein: CASTKIREEEKLFF

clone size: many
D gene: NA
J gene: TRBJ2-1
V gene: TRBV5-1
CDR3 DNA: TGCGCCAGCAGCTTGGCCATAAGGGGGAATGAGCAGTTCTTC
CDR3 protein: CASSLAIRGNEQFF

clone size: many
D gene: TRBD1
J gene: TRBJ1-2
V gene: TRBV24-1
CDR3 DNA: TGTGCCACCAGTGACGCCGGGACAGGGGGCTTTATCTATGGCTACACCTTC
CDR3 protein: CATSDAGTGGFIYGYTF

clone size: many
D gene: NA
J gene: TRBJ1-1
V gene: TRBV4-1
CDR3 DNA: TGCGCCAGCAGCCAACTACAGGGATCTGAAGCTTTCTTT
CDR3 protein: CASSQLQGSEAFF